These 24 T cell receptor beta chains came from one sample sequenced in a study of lymphopenia after photon versus proton radiotherapy. Profiled with immunoSEQ multiplex PCR; TCRdb holds only in-frame clones, not every one. The table records around 70,000 clones, approximately 90% of them present only once. Specimen: peripheral blood, collected from a patient treated with photon-based radiotherapy. Source of these receptors: a woman between 65 and 79 years old with pancreatic cancer.

The rearrangement uses TRBV4-1 and TRBJ2-1; TRBD1 agrees at 9 bases. The CDR3 is 15 amino acids. Germline values: CDR1 MGHRA, CDR2 YSYEKL. Trimming took 0 bases from V and 6 from J; bases not matched to a gene: 3. The CDR3 DNA reads as TGCGCCAGCAGCCAAGAGGGACAGGGTCCCAATGAGCAGTTCTTC. As protein: CASSQEGQGPNEQFF.

The gene calls are TRBV11-2 and TRBJ2-2, with D perhaps TRBD2 (6 bases). This CDR3 is 15 amino acids long. V was trimmed by 1 base and J by 4 bases, leaving 10 bases between them. The germline gives CDR1 SGHAT, CDR2 FQNNGV. The CDR3, as DNA: TGTGCCAGCAGCTTAGTGCAGGGAGGCACCGGGGAGCTGTTTTTT. Amino acid sequence: CASSLVQGGTGELFF.

The chain joins TRBV7-3 to TRBJ2-2; 9 bases align to TRBD2. The CDR3 runs to 15 residues. Germline loops: CDR1 SGHTA, CDR2 FQGTGA. Trimming removed 5 bases from V and 7 bases from J; junction bases left unmatched: 8. In DNA, the CDR3 is TGTGCCAGCAGCCCTTTAGCGGGAGACGGCGGGGAGCTGTTTTTT. It specifies CASSPLAGDGGELFF.

The CDR3 coding sequence is TGTGCCAGCAGTTACGACTGTAAGCGGGGAATATACCTGAACACCGGGGAGCTGTTTTTT. Translation gives CASSYDCKRGIYLNTGELFF. The rearrangement joins TRBV6-7 to TRBJ2-2; TRBD2 matches 7 bases. TRBV6-7 is noted as an ORF with a role that remains uncertain. The CDR3 has 20 amino acids. Trimming removed 2 bases from V and 1 base from J; junction bases left unmatched: 16.

The V and J genes are TRBV27 and TRBJ2-7; weak D call: TRBD1 (5 bases). The CDR3 totals 14 residues. V dropped 0 bases and J dropped 3 bases, with 9 bases sitting between them. Germline V gene sequence: CDR1 MNHEY, CDR2 SMNVEV (reference sequence). CDR3 protein: CASSLSPGNYEQYF. The CDR3 DNA reads TGTGCCAGCAGTTTATCGCCAGGGAACTACGAGCAGTACTTC.

The chain links TRBV29-1 to TRBJ1-3, with D possibly matching TRBD1 (5 bases). V was pared by 4 bases and J by 4 bases, with 17 bases between. From germline, CDR1 is SQVTM and CDR2 ANQGSEA. This CDR3 is built from 15 residues. The CDR3 sequence is CSVGWDDQGGNTIYF. DNA for the CDR3: TGCAGCGTTGGGTGGGACGACCAAGGAGGAAACACCATATATTTT.

The V call is TRBV5-1, the J call TRBJ2-2, with TRBD2 matching 7 bases. V lost 5 bases to trimming and J lost 6 bases; unmatched junction nucleotides: 4. The CDR3 is 13 amino acids. CDR1 SGHRS and CDR2 YFSETQ come from the germline V gene. CDR3 nucleotide sequence: TGCGCCAGCAGTGGGGGGGTCCCCGGGGAGCTGTTTTTT. Its translation: CASSGGVPGELFF.

The V gene is TRBV25-1, the J gene TRBJ1-2; TRBD1 aligns across 10 bases. After removal of 5 bases from V and 5 bases from J, the junction contained 5 bases not matched to a gene. Germline-derived CDR1 and CDR2 are MGHDK and SYGVNS. The CDR3 totals 14 residues. CDR3 loop: CASSPGDRGYGYTF. In DNA form, the CDR3 reads TGTGCCAGCAGTCCGGGGGACAGGGGTTATGGCTACACCTTC.

The chain carries TRBV28 and TRBJ1-3; D gene uncertain. The CDR3 spans 17 residues. Germline loops: CDR1 MDHEN, CDR2 SYDVKM. V was clipped by 4 bases and J by 2 bases, with 18 bases between them. The CDR3 is CASSSRGAGLTGNTIYF. The CDR3 DNA sequence: TGTGCCAGCAGTTCCCGAGGAGCGGGTCTGACTGGAAACACCATATATTTT. Variable domain in full (rest from reference TRBV28 and TRBJ1-3): DVKVTQSSRYLVKRTGEKVFLECVQDMDHENMFWYRQDPGLGLRLIYFSYDVKMKEKGDIPEGYSVSREKKERFSLILESASTNQTSMYLCASSSRGAGLTGNTIYFGEGSWLTVV.

J is TRBJ1-4 and V is TRBV7-6; no clear D gene. The V gene lost 2 bases and the J gene lost 6 bases, with 4 bases spanning the gap. There are 12 residues in the CDR3. Looked up from germline, CDR1 is SGHVS and CDR2 is FNYEAQ. This chain's CDR3 is CASSLSHEKLFF. DNA of the CDR3: TGTGCCAGCAGCTTATCGCATGAAAAACTGTTTTTT.

V usage is TRBV5-1 and J usage is TRBJ2-5, with a tentative D call TRBD2 (5 bases). V dropped 1 base and J dropped 5 bases, with 9 bases sitting between them. The CDR3 covers 13 residues. CDR1 SGHRS and CDR2 YFSETQ come from the germline V gene. The CDR3 bases are TGCGCCAGCAGCTTGCGGGAATCGGAGACCCAGTACTTC. This encodes CASSLRESETQYF.

The chain joins TRBV9 to TRBJ1-2; TRBD1 matches at 7 bases. This CDR3 has 11 residues. Germline CDR1 and CDR2: SGDLS and YYNGEE. J lost 10 bases, V lost 2 bases, and 2 bases had no gene match. Here the CDR3 DNA reads TGTGCCAGCAGCGTGGGACAGCTCTACACCTTC. Its protein product is CASSVGQLYTF.

The chain uses TRBV19 and TRBJ1-6; 7 nucleotides align to TRBD1. Per the germline V gene, CDR1 is LNHDA and CDR2 is SQIVND (reference sequence). The CDR3 extends over 15 amino acids. The ends lost 7 bases at V and 6 bases at J; junction bases unmatched: 9. The CDR3 loop reads CASTQQGTANSPLHF. In DNA form, the CDR3 reads TGTGCCAGTACCCAACAGGGGACAGCTAATTCACCCCTCCACTTT.

The sample holds one count of this clone. The V gene is TRBV6-1, the J gene TRBJ1-4; D is possibly TRBD1 (5 bases). CDR3 size: 15 residues. Trimming took off 4 bases at V and 2 bases at J, with 11 bases between the two ends. The germline CDR1 and CDR2 sequences are MNHNS and SASEGT. The CDR3 region has the DNA TGTGCCAGCAGTGCCGGGGACGATACTAATGAAAAACTGTTTTTT. This translates into CASSAGDDTNEKLFF.

The chain uses TRBV7-2 and TRBJ2-2; a weak D match, TRBD2 (5 bases). The germline gives CDR1 SGHTA, CDR2 FQGNSA. Trimming stripped 2 bases from V and 1 base from J, with 11 bases between. The CDR3 runs to 16 residues. CDR3 sequence: CASSLKTGMNTGELFF. The DNA of the CDR3 is TGTGCCAGCAGCTTAAAAACGGGAATGAACACCGGGGAGCTGTTTTTT.

The chain recombines TRBV2 with TRBJ2-3, with TRBD2 identical over 12 bases. V was clipped by 6 bases and J by 4 bases; unmatched bases: 11. CDR3 length: 17 residues. From germline, CDR1 is SNHLY and CDR2 FYNNEI. The CDR3 here is CASRASGRARLADTQYF. The CDR3 DNA reads as TGTGCCAGCAGGGCTAGCGGGAGGGCCCGGTTAGCAGATACGCAGTATTTT.

This chain uses TRBV6-1 with TRBJ2-7, with TRBD2 matching over 8 bases. CDR3 length: 16 amino acids. The germline V gene encodes CDR1 MNHNS and CDR2 SASEGT. The V and J ends lost 4 bases and 7 bases, in that order; junction bases with no gene match: 15. The CDR3 protein is CASSAGSGTTLREQYF. The CDR3 DNA reads as TGTGCCAGCAGTGCCGGTAGCGGGACGACCCTAAGGGAGCAGTACTTC.

The chain links TRBV30 to TRBJ2-4; perhaps TRBD2 as D (6 bases). Looked up from germline, CDR1 is GTSNPN and CDR2 is SVGIG (reference sequence). The V end was cut by 4 bases, the J end by 3 bases, with 16 bases between. The CDR3 is 15 residues long. Here the CDR3 reads CAWTLGGASKNIQYF. The CDR3 coding sequence is TGTGCCTGGACCCTAGGAGGGGCCAGCAAAAACATTCAGTACTTC.

The chain uses TRBV9 and TRBJ1-6; perhaps TRBD1 as D (5 bases). The CDR3 contains 16 residues. Trimming took off 1 base at V and 9 bases at J, with 17 bases between the two ends. Germline V gene lookup returns CDR1 SGDLS and CDR2 YYNGEE. The chain's CDR3 is CASSVRGKGTTSPLHF. CDR3 coding DNA: TGTGCCAGCAGCGTAAGGGGAAAGGGGACTACTTCACCCCTCCACTTT.

The V and J genes are TRBV10-3 and TRBJ2-5; 7 nucleotides match TRBD2. The CDR3 has 15 residues. V shed 11 bases and J 1 base; nucleotides not matched to a gene: 13. Germline CDR1 ENHRY, CDR2 SYGVKD. The CDR3 is CASTRDPGGQETQYF. DNA of the CDR3: TGTGCCTCAACCCGGGACCCGGGGGGCCAAGAGACCCAGTACTTC.

The chain uses TRBV19 and TRBJ2-5; 9 nucleotides line up with TRBD1. CDR1 and CDR2 from the germline V gene are LNHDA and SQIVND (reference sequence). The CDR3 runs to 15 residues. The J segment lost 4 bases and the V segment lost 9 bases, leaving 12 bases of the junction unmatched. CDR3: CASQGQGSRLETQYF. DNA of the CDR3: TGTGCCAGCCAGGGACAGGGTTCAAGGTTAGAGACCCAGTACTTC.

The V and J genes are TRBV28 and TRBJ1-2; 11 bases are a match to TRBD1. The V and J ends lost 5 bases and 6 bases, in that order; junction bases with no gene match: 8. Germline V lookup: CDR1 MDHEN, CDR2 SYDVKM. The CDR3 has 15 amino acids. The DNA of the CDR3 is TGTGCCAGCAGTCTACCGGGACAGGGGGTCCATGGCTACACCTTC. This encodes CASSLPGQGVHGYTF.

The J gene is TRBJ2-2, the V gene TRBV5-1; D perhaps matches TRBD1 (6 bases). CDR3 length: 14 residues. Trimming removed 1 base at V and 5 bases at J, with 9 bases between. The V gene's germline CDR1 is SGHRS and CDR2 YFSETQ. CDR3 sequence (DNA): TGCGCCAGCAGCTTGACAGGGAGTACCGGGGAGCTGTTTTTT. It translates to CASSLTGSTGELFF.

The chain couples TRBV7-6 to TRBJ2-7, with D uncertain. Germline CDR1 SGHVS, CDR2 FNYEAQ. This CDR3 contains 16 residues. Trimming pared 4 bases from V and 2 bases from J, leaving 18 bases between. Here the CDR3 DNA reads TGTGCCAGCAGCTCAGCCCCGGGCCCCAGTGCCTACGAGCAGTACTTC. Amino acid sequence: CASSSAPGPSAYEQYF.